The 31 T cell receptor beta chains below were found in one sample sequenced in a study of blood T cell repertoires in COVID-19. Using immunoSEQ multiplex PCR, the repertoire was profiled, and TCRdb retains in-frame clones only, with some absent. The sample includes around 250,000 clones, approximately 85% seen only once; the top ten take over 9%. What was sequenced was peripheral blood. The receptors here all came from a man at least 80 years old with acute or convalescent COVID-19.

CDR3 sequence: CASSRDKDTQYF. The DNA for the CDR3 is TGCGCCAGCAGCCGGGACAAAGATACGCAGTATTTT. The V and J genes are TRBV5-1 and TRBJ2-3; possible D gene TRBD1, 6 bases. V lost 4 bases to trimming and J lost 5 bases, with 8 bases between them. CDR3 length: 12 amino acids. Germline V CDR1 and CDR2: SGHRS, YFSETQ. Full variable domain (missing parts from reference TRBV5-1 and TRBJ2-3): KAGVTQTPRYLIKTRGQQVTLSCSPISGHRSVSWYQQTPGQGLQFLFEYFSETQRNKGNFPGRFSGRQFSNSRSEMNVSTLELGDSALYLCASSRDKDTQYFGPGTRLTVL.

Details on this clone: Other DNA sequences in this specimen translate into the identical CDR3. The chain employs TRBV19 and TRBJ2-2; 9 nucleotides line up with TRBD1. Germline V gives CDR1 LNHDA, CDR2 SQIVND (reference sequence). With 3 bases clipped from V and 6 bases from J, the junction kept 2 bases outside the gene matches. This CDR3 is 14 amino acids long. The CDR3 is CASSIRQGAGELFF. DNA for the CDR3: TGTGCCAGTAGTATCCGACAGGGGGCCGGGGAGCTGTTTTTT.

This clone was recorded once. V usage is TRBV6-5 and J usage is TRBJ1-1; D is unclear. This CDR3 is 13 amino acids long. V lost 8 bases to trimming and J lost 1 base, with 11 bases between them. Germline V gene data show CDR1 as MNHEY and CDR2 as SVGAGI. The CDR3 DNA reads TGTGCCAGCGAGACACCTAAGAACACTGAAGCTTTCTTT. Protein sequence: CASETPKNTEAFF.

This rearrangement joins TRBV25-1 to TRBJ1-4; D gene uncertain. The germline gives CDR1 MGHDK, CDR2 SYGVNS. V dropped 2 bases and J dropped 10 bases, with 5 bases sitting between them. The CDR3 loop spans 11 amino acids. The CDR3, as DNA: TGTGCCAGCAGTGAAGTCGGAAAACTGTTTTTT. Translated, it gives CASSEVGKLFF.

The chain uses TRBV19 and TRBJ1-5; D call uncertain. The CDR3 sequence is 15 residues long. V was cut by 7 bases and J by 0 bases, with 13 bases left in between. Germline V lookup: CDR1 LNHDA, CDR2 SQIVND (reference sequence). CDR3 sequence reads: CASKSYINSNQPQHF. DNA for the CDR3: TGTGCCAGTAAGTCGTACATCAATAGCAATCAGCCCCAGCATTTT.

The genes are TRBV28 and TRBJ1-5; tentatively, D is TRBD1 (5 bases). The V end was cut by 6 bases, the J end by 8 bases, with 14 bases between. The CDR3 is 13 residues long. The germline CDR1 and CDR2 sequences are MDHEN and SYDVKM. CDR3 protein: CASRGTAGEPQHF. The CDR3 bases are TGTGCCAGCAGGGGGACTGCCGGGGAGCCCCAGCATTTT. The complete variable domain, with remaining parts taken from reference TRBV28 and TRBJ1-5, reads DVKVTQSSRYLVKRTGEKVFLECVQDMDHENMFWYRQDPGLGLRLIYFSYDVKMKEKGDIPEGYSVSREKKERFSLILESASTNQTSMYLCASRGTAGEPQHFGDGTRLSIL.

The chain recombines TRBV6-6 with TRBJ1-5, with 7 positions matching TRBD1. CDR3 length: 16 amino acids. The V and J ends lost 5 bases and 0 bases, in that order; junction bases with no gene match: 7. Germline V gives CDR1 MNHNY, CDR2 SVGAGI (reference sequence). CDR3 in amino acids: CASSPTGIYSNQPQHF. The CDR3 DNA reads TGTGCCAGCAGTCCGACAGGGATCTATAGCAATCAGCCCCAGCATTTT.

The V gene is TRBV6-5, the J gene TRBJ2-5; D unclear. The CDR3 has 13 amino acids. Trimming removed 8 bases from V and 2 bases from J, with 12 bases in between. Germline-derived CDR1 and CDR2 are MNHEY and SVGAGI. The CDR3 is CASAFGWQETQYF. The CDR3 DNA is TGTGCCAGCGCGTTCGGTTGGCAAGAGACCCAGTACTTC.

The chain carries TRBV7-2 and TRBJ1-5, with D uncertain. The CDR3 has 13 amino acids. Germline values: CDR1 SGHTA, CDR2 FQGNSA. Trimming shortened V by 4 bases and J by 1 base, and 5 bases separated the two germline ends. CDR3 region: CASSSRSNQPQHF. CDR3 nucleotide sequence: TGTGCCAGCAGCTCCCGGAGCAATCAGCCCCAGCATTTT.

This clone was observed a handful of times. The CDR3 region has the DNA TGTGCCAGCAGTTACTCCGGGACAGACTATGAAAAACTGTTTTTT. Its protein product is CASSYSGTDYEKLFF. The chain joins TRBV6-5 to TRBJ1-4; 7 bases agree with TRBD1. The germline CDR1 and CDR2 sequences are MNHEY and SVGAGI. The ends lost 0 bases at V and 6 bases at J; junction bases unmatched: 4. This CDR3 region has 15 residues.

This clone showed up just a few times. The chain couples TRBV13 to TRBJ2-7, with 10 positions matching TRBD1. CDR1 is PRHDT, CDR2 FYEKMQ, per germline (reference sequence). The CDR3 has 15 amino acids. Trimming removed 5 bases from V and 2 bases from J; junction bases left unmatched: 6. CDR3 sequence: CASSLAGQGAYEQYF. As DNA, the CDR3 is TGTGCCAGCAGCCTAGCAGGACAGGGGGCCTACGAGCAGTACTTC.

CDR3 region: CASSPGLAGGQNEQFF. Written as DNA, the CDR3 is TGTGCCAGCAGCCCCGGGCTAGCGGGGGGGCAGAATGAGCAGTTCTTC. The V gene is TRBV9, the J gene TRBJ2-1; 12 positions match TRBD2. V lost 4 bases and J lost 7; bases outside the gene matches: 9. Germline CDR1 reads SGDLS; CDR2 reads YYNGEE. The CDR3 has 16 residues.

This clone is a singleton in its sample. This chain links TRBV21-1 with TRBJ1-2; the table calls TRBD1, which could not be checked here. TRBV21-1 is a listed pseudogene. This CDR3 spans 13 amino acids. The CDR3 nucleotides are TGTGCCAGCAAGTTAAAAGGGGCGACTGGCTACACCTTC. This encodes CASKLKGATGYTF.

This clone came up once. The chain combines TRBV2 with TRBJ2-7; TRBD2 is a possible D gene (7 bases). This CDR3 region has 15 residues. Per the germline V gene, CDR1 is SNHLY and CDR2 is FYNNEI. Deletions cut 6 bases from V and 0 bases from J, with 15 bases between. CDR3 in amino acids: CASRRGGVSSYEQYF. The CDR3 DNA is TGTGCCAGCAGGAGGGGGGGGGTTAGCTCCTACGAGCAGTACTTC.

The rearrangement uses TRBV5-1 and TRBJ2-7; D perhaps matches TRBD2 (5 bases). Germline lookup yields CDR1 SGHRS and CDR2 YFSETQ. V dropped 5 bases and J dropped 7 bases, with 19 bases sitting between them. The CDR3 totals 14 residues. CDR3 in amino acids: CASRSGVPSEEQYF. In DNA, the CDR3 is TGCGCCAGCAGGTCCGGGGTGCCCTCTGAGGAGCAGTACTTC. The full variable domain, in which reference TRBV5-1 and TRBJ2-7 provide the parts outside the CDR3, is KAGVTQTPRYLIKTRGQQVTLSCSPISGHRSVSWYQQTPGQGLQFLFEYFSETQRNKGNFPGRFSGRQFSNSRSEMNVSTLELGDSALYLCASRSGVPSEEQYFGPGTRLTVT.

The chain links TRBV7-2 to TRBJ2-2, with TRBD2 as a possible D gene (6 bases). V was cut by 5 bases and J by 0 bases, with 13 bases left in between. The CDR3 loop spans 16 amino acids. Germline V gives CDR1 SGHTA, CDR2 FQGNSA. CDR3 sequence (DNA): TGTGCCAGCAGCCCCCGGGACTTTACGAACACCGGGGAGCTGTTTTTT. As protein: CASSPRDFTNTGELFF.

This rearrangement joins TRBV7-2 to TRBJ2-7; TRBD1 might be the D (6 bases). The CDR3 has 16 residues. Germline V gene sequence: CDR1 SGHTA, CDR2 FQGNSA. The V end lost 0 bases, the J end lost 4 bases, and 16 bases lay between the germline ends. The CDR3 DNA reads as TGTGCCAGCAGCTTAGCGTTAGGACAGAATTTATACGAGCAGTACTTC. Its protein is CASSLALGQNLYEQYF.

V usage is TRBV19 and J usage is TRBJ2-5, with D tentatively TRBD1 (6 bases). From germline, CDR1 is LNHDA and CDR2 SQIVND (reference sequence). V lost 2 bases and J lost 7, with 20 bases in between. The CDR3 has 16 amino acids. CDR3 region: CASSIYRDMSRGTQYF. CDR3 bases: TGTGCCAGTAGTATATATAGGGACATGAGCCGGGGGACCCAGTACTTC.

V and J are TRBV5-1 and TRBJ2-1, with TRBD2 identical over 10 bases. V shed 3 bases, J shed 8 bases, and the junction held 8 bases outside the gene matches. The CDR3 loop spans 15 amino acids. From germline, CDR1 is SGHRS and CDR2 YFSETQ. This CDR3 reads CASSSTSGFTDEQFF. For the CDR3, the DNA is TGCGCCAGCAGCTCGACTAGCGGGTTTACGGATGAGCAGTTCTTC.

The chain is built from TRBV25-1 and TRBJ1-2; D is possibly TRBD1 (5 bases). Trimming cost V 8 bases and J 8 bases, with 15 bases left between them. The CDR3 has 12 amino acids. Germline loops: CDR1 MGHDK, CDR2 SYGVNS. The CDR3 is CASQGGAEGYTF. Written as DNA, the CDR3 is TGTGCCAGCCAGGGCGGGGCGGAGGGCTACACCTTC.

The gene calls are TRBV28 and TRBJ2-7; TRBD2 aligns across 8 bases. CDR1 and CDR2 (germline): MDHEN, SYDVKM. This CDR3 is 16 amino acids long. V was clipped by 8 bases and J by 5 bases; unmatched bases: 17. In nucleotides, the CDR3 is TGTGCCAGCGGAATGTGGCGCGGGCGGGGGGACGACGAGCAGTACTTC. It specifies CASGMWRGRGDDEQYF.

V usage is TRBV6-5 and J usage is TRBJ1-2; the match to TRBD1 covers 10 bases. The V segment lost 8 bases and the J segment 5 bases; nucleotides outside the gene matches: 8. The CDR3 contains 14 residues. Germline CDR1 reads MNHEY; CDR2 reads SVGAGI. The CDR3 protein is CASRWDRGGYGYTF. The CDR3 DNA reads TGTGCCAGCCGGTGGGACAGGGGTGGGTATGGCTACACCTTC.

V gene TRBV12-3 or TRBV12-4 combines with J gene TRBJ1-1, with D maybe TRBD1 (5 bases). The length of the CDR3 is 12 residues. V lost 11 bases and J 1 base, leaving 11 bases between the germline ends. DNA of the CDR3: TGTGCCGGGGGGACGGGGAACACTGAAGCTTTCTTT. Translated, it gives CAGGTGNTEAFF.

The V gene is TRBV3-1 (or the pseudogene TRBV3-2), the J gene TRBJ2-1; 12 bases fit TRBD2. Germline-derived CDR1 and CDR2 are LGHDT and YNNKEL (reference sequence). J gave up 14 bases and V 0 bases, and 8 bases lay outside the gene matches. The CDR3 is 15 amino acids. As DNA, the CDR3 is TGTGCCAGCAGCCAAGAAGGGGGACTAGCGGGCCGAGAGTTCTTC. This codes for CASSQEGGLAGREFF.

The genes are TRBV4-3 and TRBJ1-2; weak D call: TRBD1 (5 bases). V lost 6 bases and J 3 bases, leaving 11 bases between the germline ends. From germline, CDR1 is LGHNA and CDR2 YSLEER. The CDR3 is made up of 13 amino acids. This CDR3 is CASSLGQYYGYTF. For the CDR3, the DNA is TGCGCCAGCAGTCTGGGGCAGTACTATGGCTACACCTTC.

The chain has TRBV18 and TRBJ2-2; TRBD1 aligns across 7 bases. V trimming: 6 bases; J trimming: 6 bases; junction bases outside the gene matches: 10. The CDR3 consists of 15 residues. Germline CDR1 and CDR2: KGHSH and LQKENI. The CDR3 nucleotides read TGTGCCAGCTCGTTACAGGGGCTCCGGTCCGGGGAGCTGTTTTTT. Translating it yields CASSLQGLRSGELFF.

This clone was observed a single time. V usage is TRBV7-2 and J usage is TRBJ2-3, with a tentative D call TRBD2 (5 bases). Germline V gene lookup returns CDR1 SGHTA and CDR2 FQGNSA. V lost 0 bases, J lost 3 bases, and 10 bases lay in between. This CDR3 is built from 15 residues. DNA of the CDR3: TGTGCCAGCAGCTTAGCAGCGGTGGGGACAGATACGCAGTATTTT. Protein sequence: CASSLAAVGTDTQYF. The variable domain in full, with the rest retrieved from reference TRBV7-2 and TRBJ2-3, is GAGVSQSPSNKVTEKGKDVELRCDPISGHTALYWYRQSLGQGLEFLIYFQGNSAPDKSGLPSDRFSAERTGGSVSTLTIQRTQQEDSAVYLCASSLAAVGTDTQYFGPGTRLTVL.

The chain links TRBV12-3 or TRBV12-4 to TRBJ1-1, with D uncertain. The CDR3 is 12 amino acids. V shed 2 bases and J shed 8 bases, with 9 bases lying between them. The CDR3 sequence is CASSLSVGEAFF. The CDR3 nucleotides read TGTGCCAGCAGTTTAAGCGTTGGAGAAGCTTTCTTT.

The chain links TRBV18 to TRBJ1-2, with D possibly TRBD1 on 5 matching bases. Germline-derived CDR1 and CDR2 are KGHSH and LQKENI. V lost 4 bases and J 0 bases, leaving 15 bases between the germline ends. The length of the CDR3 is 16 residues. For the CDR3, the DNA is TGTGCCAGCTCACGTCGACAGACCGATTCTAACTATGGCTACACCTTC. Its protein is CASSRRQTDSNYGYTF.

V usage is TRBV6-2 or TRBV6-3 and J usage is TRBJ1-5, with D possibly matching TRBD1 (6 bases). V lost 6 bases and J 0 bases, leaving 15 bases between the germline ends. Germline assignment: CDR1 MNHEY and CDR2 SVGEGT. The CDR3 is 16 amino acids. CDR3 residues: CASSSTDRYSNQPQHF. As DNA, the CDR3 is TGTGCCAGCAGCTCCACGGACAGATATAGCAATCAGCCCCAGCATTTT.

This clone has only a few counts. This specimen includes other DNA sequences encoding the same CDR3. The chain uses TRBV11-3 and TRBJ2-7; D perhaps matches TRBD1 (5 bases). The ends were cut back, 1 base at V and 0 bases at J, with 10 bases in the middle. CDR1 is SGHNT, CDR2 YENEEA, per germline. CDR3 length: 15 residues. CDR3 sequence: CASSLGGGSSYEQYF. The CDR3 region has the DNA TGTGCCAGCAGCTTAGGGGGCGGAAGCTCCTACGAGCAGTACTTC.